This T cell receptor (beta chain) appears in the sequencing data of a study of T cell repertoires in ileal Crohn's disease. CDR3 length: 15 amino acids. With 5 bases removed from V and 1 base from J, the gap between germline ends came to 13 bases. From germline, CDR1 is SGHTA and CDR2 FQGTGA. Profiled with immunoSEQ multiplex PCR; TCRdb holds only in-frame clones, not every one. Seen here are over 15,000 clones, approximately 82% observed once, and the top ten hold about a tenth. This clone has more than one count but fewer than ten. The chain joins TRBV7-3 to TRBJ2-3; D might be TRBD2 (7 bases). The source material was ileal tissue. This TCR derives from an adult with Crohn's disease. The DNA of the CDR3 is TGTGCCAGCAGCCTACTGGGGGGGCGCACAGATACGCAGTATTTT. It translates to CASSLLGGRTDTQYF.